This entry is about one T cell receptor (beta chain). These data belong to a study of control samples from healthy donors and cancer patients. TCRdb's copy holds only in-frame clones and misses some; the assay was immunoSEQ multiplex PCR. The sample has 200,000 or so clones, 85% to 95% seen once; the top ten hold about 1.6%. The sequence was obtained from a man in his forties or fifties in good health. The source material was blood.

CDR3 nucleotide sequence: TGCAGTGCTAGTCGACCAACCGAATTAAACATTCAGTACTTC. This codes for CSASRPTELNIQYF. The chain has TRBV20-1 and TRBJ2-4; no clear D gene. CDR1 DFQATT and CDR2 SNEGSKA come from the germline V gene (reference sequence). This CDR3 has 14 amino acids. The germline V and J ends were trimmed by 3 bases and 6 bases, with 15 bases remaining between them.